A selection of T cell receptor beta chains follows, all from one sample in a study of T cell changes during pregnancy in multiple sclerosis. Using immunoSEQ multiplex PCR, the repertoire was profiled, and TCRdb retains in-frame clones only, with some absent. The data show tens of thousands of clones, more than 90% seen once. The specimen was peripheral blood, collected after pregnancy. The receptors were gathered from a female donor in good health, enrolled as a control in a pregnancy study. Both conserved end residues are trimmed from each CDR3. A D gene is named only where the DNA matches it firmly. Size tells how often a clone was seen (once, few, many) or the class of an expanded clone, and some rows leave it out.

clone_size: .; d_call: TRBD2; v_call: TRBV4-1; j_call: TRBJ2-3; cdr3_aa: ASSQVGVAGGGADTQY
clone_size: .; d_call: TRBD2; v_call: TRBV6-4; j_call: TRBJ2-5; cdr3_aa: ASSATSGGAGETQY
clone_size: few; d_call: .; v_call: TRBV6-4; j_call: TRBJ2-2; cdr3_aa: ASSATVANTGELF
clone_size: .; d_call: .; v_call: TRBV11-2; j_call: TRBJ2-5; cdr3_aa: ASSRGMETQY
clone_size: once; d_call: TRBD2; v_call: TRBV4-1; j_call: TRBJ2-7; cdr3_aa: ASSPTSASYEQY
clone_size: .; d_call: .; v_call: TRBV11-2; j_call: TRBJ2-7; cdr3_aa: ASSLVTARGTYEQY
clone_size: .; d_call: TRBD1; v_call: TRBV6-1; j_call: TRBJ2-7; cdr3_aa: ASHGQGLNYEQY
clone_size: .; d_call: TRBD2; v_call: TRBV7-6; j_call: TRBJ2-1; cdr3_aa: ASSSLAGEEGEQF
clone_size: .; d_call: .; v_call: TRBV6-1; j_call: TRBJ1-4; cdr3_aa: ASRNIHATNEKLF
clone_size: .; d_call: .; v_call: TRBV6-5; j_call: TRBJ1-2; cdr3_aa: ASSYSRSGTNYGYT
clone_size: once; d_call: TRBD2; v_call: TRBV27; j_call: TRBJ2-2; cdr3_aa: ASRWTSGRAWGTGELF
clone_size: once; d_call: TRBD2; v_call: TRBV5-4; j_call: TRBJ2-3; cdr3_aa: ASTILAGGPTDTQY
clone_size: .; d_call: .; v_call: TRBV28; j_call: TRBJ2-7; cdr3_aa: ASGLWDSLYEQY
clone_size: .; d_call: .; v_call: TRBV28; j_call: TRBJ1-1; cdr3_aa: ASSYQGGGNTEAF
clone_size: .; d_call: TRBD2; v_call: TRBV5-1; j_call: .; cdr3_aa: ASSFGLADSYEQY
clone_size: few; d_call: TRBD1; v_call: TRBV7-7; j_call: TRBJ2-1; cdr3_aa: ASSPGQNNEQF
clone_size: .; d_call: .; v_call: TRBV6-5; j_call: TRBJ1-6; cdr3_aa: ASRYNPGHNNSPLH
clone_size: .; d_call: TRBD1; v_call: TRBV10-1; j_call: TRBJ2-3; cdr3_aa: ASRRDSSADTQY
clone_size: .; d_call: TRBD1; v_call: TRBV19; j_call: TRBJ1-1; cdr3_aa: ASSRDRGRRNTEAF
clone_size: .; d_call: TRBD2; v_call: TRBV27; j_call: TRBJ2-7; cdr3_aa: ASSFLPGTSGKISYEQY
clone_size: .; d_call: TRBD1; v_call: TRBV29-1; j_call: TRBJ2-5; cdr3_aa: STGQGRGETQY
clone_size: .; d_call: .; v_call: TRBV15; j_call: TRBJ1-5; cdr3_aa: ATSRGGGQPQH
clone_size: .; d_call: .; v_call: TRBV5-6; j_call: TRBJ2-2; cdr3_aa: ASSLAARGRTGELF
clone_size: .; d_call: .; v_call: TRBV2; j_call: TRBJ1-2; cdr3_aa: ASSAGDDGYT
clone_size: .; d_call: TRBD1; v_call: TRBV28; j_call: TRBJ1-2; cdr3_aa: ASSSGQGGGYT
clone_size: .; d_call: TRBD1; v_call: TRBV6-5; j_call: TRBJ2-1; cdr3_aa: ASGPGQGDNEQF
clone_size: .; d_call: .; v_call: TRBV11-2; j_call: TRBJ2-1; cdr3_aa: ASSSLFNEQF